This is a list of T cell receptor beta chains from one sample in a study of PD-1 blockade in mismatch repair-deficient tumors. Sequenced by immunoSEQ multiplex PCR; TCRdb stores in-frame clones only, minus some. The repertoire holds 40,000 to 60,000 clones, with about 84% as singletons. The sequencing used peripheral blood, collected about 4.5 months after starting pembrolizumab. The origin of the receptors is an adult with mismatch repair-deficient cancer. Each CDR3 is given with its conserved first and last residue. The D gene is left open where the match is weak. Rows may omit the clone size; those that give it use once, few, many or a size class.

j_call	clone_size	d_call	v_call	cdr3_aa	cdr3_nt
TRBJ2-2	few	-	TRBV16	CASSRLNANTGELFF	TGTGCCAGCAGCCGACTAAACGCGAACACCGGGGAGCTGTTTTTT
TRBJ2-7	once	-	TRBV5-4	CASSTDPYQPYEQYF	TGTGCCAGCAGCACGGACCCTTACCAGCCCTACGAGCAGTACTTC
TRBJ2-5	-	-	TRBV7-8	CASSPDEGGVGETQYF	TGTGCCAGCAGCCCGGATGAGGGGGGGGTGGGCGAGACCCAGTACTTC
TRBJ2-3	few	-	TRBV7-3	CASSRSNREAQYF	TGTGCCAGCAGCCGCTCAAACAGGGAGGCGCAGTATTTT
TRBJ2-3	-	-	TRBV6-6	CASRRDSDTQYF	TGTGCCAGCCGGCGCGATTCAGATACGCAGTATTTT
TRBJ2-1	-	-	TRBV11-3	CASSSVYNEQFF	TGTGCCAGCAGCTCGGTCTACAATGAGCAGTTCTTC
TRBJ2-5	-	TRBD2	TRBV7-2	CASTPLAGGPQETQYF	TGTGCCAGCACGCCTTTAGCGGGAGGCCCACAAGAGACCCAGTACTTC
TRBJ2-3	-	-	TRBV14	CASSVGYRAQYF	TGTGCCAGCAGCGTCGGCTACCGGGCGCAGTATTTT
TRBJ2-1	-	-	TRBV7-6	CASSLTDYNEQFF	TGTGCCAGCAGCCTAACCGACTACAATGAGCAGTTCTTC
TRBJ2-7	-	TRBD1	TRBV4-3	CASSKRTGTAYEQYF	TGCGCCAGCAGCAAAAGGACAGGGACCGCCTACGAGCAGTACTTC
TRBJ2-3	-	TRBD2	TRBV4-2	CASSQDWTSSTDTQYF	TGTGCCAGCAGCCAAGACTGGACTAGCTCCACAGATACGCAGTATTTT
TRBJ2-5	-	-	TRBV18	CASSPNLQETQYF	TGTGCCAGCTCACCAAATCTCCAAGAGACCCAGTACTTC
TRBJ2-1	-	TRBD2	TRBV14	CASSQEGLAGDQFF	TGTGCCAGCAGCCAAGAGGGACTAGCGGGAGATCAGTTCTTC
TRBJ2-6	-	-	TRBV6-1	CASSSLRSGANVLTF	TGTGCCAGCAGTTCTTTGCGCTCTGGGGCCAACGTCCTGACTTTC
TRBJ1-1	-	TRBD1	TRBV4-3	CASSQDRGWPEAFF	TGCGCCAGCAGCCAGGACAGGGGCTGGCCTGAAGCTTTCTTT
TRBJ2-1	-	-	TRBV5-4	CASSLELADYNEQFF	TGTGCCAGCAGCTTGGAACTAGCTGACTACAATGAGCAGTTCTTC
TRBJ1-1	few	-	TRBV6-1	CASSDTLEAFF	TGTGCCAGCAGTGATACACTTGAAGCTTTCTTT
TRBJ1-3	-	-	TRBV30	CAWKGVGNTIYF	TGTGCCTGGAAAGGGGTCGGAAACACCATATATTTT
TRBJ2-3	-	TRBD1	TRBV13	CASSKTGATDTQYF	TGTGCCAGCAGCAAAACAGGGGCTACAGATACGCAGTATTTT
TRBJ2-1	-	TRBD1	TRBV27	CASSFGQGKQFF	TGTGCCAGCAGTTTTGGACAGGGGAAGCAGTTCTTC
TRBJ1-5	-	-	TRBV6-5	CASSYSAAGQPQHF	TGTGCCAGCAGTTACTCCGCGGCGGGTCAGCCCCAGCATTTT